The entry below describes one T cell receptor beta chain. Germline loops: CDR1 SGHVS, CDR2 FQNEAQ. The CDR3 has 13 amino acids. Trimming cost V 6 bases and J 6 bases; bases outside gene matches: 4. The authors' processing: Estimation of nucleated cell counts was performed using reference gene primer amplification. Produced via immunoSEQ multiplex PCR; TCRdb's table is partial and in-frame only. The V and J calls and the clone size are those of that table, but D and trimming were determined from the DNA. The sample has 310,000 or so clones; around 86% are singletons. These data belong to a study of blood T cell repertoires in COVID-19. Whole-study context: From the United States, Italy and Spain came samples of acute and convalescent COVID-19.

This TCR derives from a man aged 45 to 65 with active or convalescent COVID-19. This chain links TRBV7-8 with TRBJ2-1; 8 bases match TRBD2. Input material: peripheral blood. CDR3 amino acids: CASRPSGGNEQFF. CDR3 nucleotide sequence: TGTGCCAGCAGACCGAGCGGGGGCAATGAGCAGTTCTTC.